A single sample gave rise to the 11 T cell receptor beta chains below, sequenced in a study of radiation and T cells in renal cell carcinoma. The treatment is: 15 Gy SBRT to primary tumor, nephrectomy 4 weeks later. TCRdb keeps only in-frame clones here, not all; method: immunoSEQ multiplex PCR. The top ten hold about 10% of the sample, which has 15,000 to 20,000 clones, around 55% seen once. Sequences were derived from tumor tissue, sampled from a patient whose treatment included radiotherapy and nephrectomy. The receptors come from a man aged 45-60 years with renal cell carcinoma.

Judged by abundance, this clone is medium-sized (0.01 to 0.1%). This chain links TRBV6-6 with TRBJ1-1; the D gene is possibly TRBD1 (5 bases). The CDR3 loop spans 14 amino acids. CDR1 and CDR2 (germline): MNHNY, SVGAGI (reference sequence). The V end was cut by 5 bases, the J end by 3 bases, with 13 bases between. CDR3 sequence: CASSKQGPDTEAFF. The CDR3 nucleotides read TGTGCCAGCAGTAAGCAGGGACCCGACACTGAAGCTTTCTTT.

This clone was counted a single time. This sequence joins TRBV13 and TRBJ1-2; 10 bases agree with TRBD1. Germline loops: CDR1 PRHDT, CDR2 FYEKMQ (reference sequence). The CDR3 loop spans 15 amino acids. The junction had 6 bases not matched to a gene; V was cut back by 5 bases and J by 3 bases. The CDR3 DNA reads TGTGCCAGCAGCGAAGGGACAGGGGTTGACTATGGCTACACCTTC. This sequence encodes CASSEGTGVDYGYTF. Based on the CDR3 plus reference TRBV13 and TRBJ1-2, the full variable domain is AAGVIQSPRHLIKEKRETATLKCYPIPRHDTVYWYQQGPGQDPQFLISFYEKMQSDKGSIPDRFSAQQFSDYHSELNMSSLELGDSALYFCASSEGTGVDYGYTFGSGTRLTVV.

The gene calls are TRBV5-8 and TRBJ2-3; 8 nucleotides agree with TRBD1. CDR1 SGHTS and CDR2 YDEGEE come from the germline V gene. The CDR3 spans 16 residues. The V and J ends lost 4 bases and 2 bases, in that order; junction bases with no gene match: 9. The CDR3 is CASSDLQQGDTDTQYF. The CDR3 nucleotides read TGTGCCAGCAGCGATCTCCAACAGGGGGACACAGATACGCAGTATTTT.

V and J are TRBV5-6 and TRBJ2-3, with D perhaps being TRBD1 or TRBD2 (6 bases each). Between the trimmed V and J ends, which lost 7 bases and 0 bases, there was a span of 18 bases. This CDR3 region has 16 residues. Germline V gene lookup returns CDR1 SGHDT and CDR2 YYEEEE. The CDR3 reads CASQGGGIPSTDTQYF. CDR3 nucleotides: TGTGCCAGCCAAGGAGGGGGGATTCCTAGCACAGATACGCAGTATTTT.

The chain carries TRBV5-6 and TRBJ1-3; tentatively, D is TRBD1 (5 bases). Trimming left V 0 bases short and J 0 bases short, with 7 bases between. CDR3 length equals 15 residues. Germline loops: CDR1 SGHDT, CDR2 YYEEEE. The CDR3 region is CASSLGRASGNTIYF. CDR3 sequence (DNA): TGTGCCAGCAGCTTGGGCAGGGCCTCTGGAAACACCATATATTTT.

The chain couples TRBV2 to TRBJ2-2; TRBD2 matches at 8 bases. This CDR3 region has 16 residues. CDR1 is SNHLY, CDR2 FYNNEI, per germline. The V gene end was trimmed by 2 bases and the J gene end by 1 base; junction bases not matched to a gene: 3. CDR3 loop: CASSEFSGMNTGELFF. The DNA of the CDR3 is TGTGCCAGCAGTGAATTTAGCGGGATGAACACCGGGGAGCTGTTTTTT.

This clone was seen a handful of times. J is TRBJ2-7 and V is TRBV5-1; the D call may be TRBD1 or TRBD2 (5 bases each). The CDR3 length is 15 residues. Trimming removed 2 bases from V and 7 bases from J, with 19 bases in between. CDR1 and CDR2 from the germline V gene are SGHRS and YFSETQ. CDR3 amino acids: CASSFQSGTFGEQYF. The CDR3 DNA follows: TGCGCCAGCAGCTTTCAAAGTGGGACCTTTGGGGAGCAGTACTTC.

CDR3 DNA sequence: TGTGCCAGCAGTTCCCAAAGAAGGACAGGGATCGGGCAGTTCTTC. Translating gives CASSSQRRTGIGQFF. The gene calls are TRBV6-5 and TRBJ2-1, with 8 bases identical to TRBD1. Germline CDR1 MNHEY, CDR2 SVGAGI. The CDR3 has 15 amino acids. The J segment lost 12 bases and the V segment lost 4 bases, leaving 14 bases of the junction unmatched.

In DNA, the CDR3 is TGCGCCAGCAGTGACACAGGGAAGACTTTCTTT. As protein: CASSDTGKTFF. The chain employs TRBV10-1 and TRBJ1-1, with a possible D match to TRBD1 (6 bases). Trimming shortened V by 3 bases and J by 12 bases, and 11 bases separated the two germline ends. Per the germline V gene, CDR1 is WNHNN and CDR2 is SYGVQD (reference sequence). The CDR3 has 11 residues.

The chain has TRBV4-2 and TRBJ1-1; D remains unclear. This CDR3 comprises 14 residues. The germline V gene encodes CDR1 LGHNA and CDR2 YNFKEQ. The ends were cut back, 1 base at V and 2 bases at J, with 8 bases in the middle. CDR3 DNA sequence: TGTGCCAGCAGCCAAGGTCAGAGAAACACTGAAGCTTTCTTT. This gives the protein CASSQGQRNTEAFF.

The chain joins TRBV29-1 to TRBJ2-2, with TRBD1 matching over 7 bases. The CDR3 is 13 amino acids. The J segment lost 5 bases and the V segment lost 7 bases, leaving 7 bases of the junction unmatched. Germline V gene sequence: CDR1 SQVTM, CDR2 ANQGSEA. The CDR3 loop reads CSARQGGTGELFF. CDR3 coding DNA: TGCAGCGCCCGACAGGGTGGTACCGGGGAGCTGTTTTTT.